Listed here are 23 T cell receptor beta chains from one sample, sequenced in a study of shared clonotypes between healthy human individuals. The method was immunoSEQ multiplex PCR; TCRdb's version includes in-frame clones alone and lacks a portion of them. The data contain 2 million to 2.5 million clones, approximately 95% of them singletons. Sequenced input: naive CD4+ T cells sorted from blood. As to subset: CD45RA+ positively selected. These receptors were collected from a man aged 18 to 30 in good health.

The gene calls are TRBV7-9 and TRBJ2-5; D is uncertain. V was trimmed by 4 bases and J by 5 bases, leaving 11 bases between them. Germline V gene lookup returns CDR1 SEHNR and CDR2 FQNEAQ (reference sequence). CDR3 size: 13 residues. The DNA of the CDR3 is TGTGCCAGCAGCTCCGCGCTGGGGGAGACCCAGTACTTC. Protein sequence: CASSSALGETQYF.

This clone has ten or more counts. V gene TRBV27 combines with J gene TRBJ1-1; D is perhaps TRBD1 (6 bases). The CDR3 is 13 residues long. Germline assignment: CDR1 MNHEY and CDR2 SMNVEV (reference sequence). Trimming stripped 7 bases from V and 5 bases from J, with 14 bases between. CDR3: CASIDTGKTEAFF. The CDR3 bases are TGTGCCAGCATCGATACAGGGAAAACTGAAGCTTTCTTT.

The chain has TRBV5-5 and TRBJ2-7; the D gene is possibly TRBD2 (5 bases). The CDR3 covers 11 residues. V was trimmed by 1 base and J by 11 bases, leaving 10 bases between them. Per germline, CDR1 SGHKS and CDR2 YYEKEE (reference sequence). The CDR3 DNA sequence: TGTGCCAGCAGCTTGCCCTGGACTGAGTACTTC. It codes for CASSLPWTEYF.

V and J are TRBV6-5 and TRBJ1-5; D remains ambiguous. From germline, CDR1 is MNHEY and CDR2 SVGAGI. This CDR3 has 14 residues. Trimming stripped 9 bases from V and 2 bases from J, with 14 bases between. The CDR3 nucleotides are TGTGCCAGTTCCGTTGGCCTGGGCAATCAGCCCCAGCATTTT. Translating it yields CASSVGLGNQPQHF.

The V call is TRBV6-5, the J call TRBJ2-6; the D is unclear. The V gene's germline CDR1 is MNHEY and CDR2 SVGAGI. The CDR3 length is 15 residues. Trimming took 8 bases from V and 0 from J, leaving 11 bases between them. The CDR3 region has the DNA TGTGCCAGCGGACGCGCTACCTCTGGGGCCAACGTCCTGACTTTC. It yields the protein CASGRATSGANVLTF.

The chain links TRBV10-3 to TRBJ2-7, with D possibly TRBD1 on 6 matching bases. The germline V gene has CDR1 ENHRY and CDR2 SYGVKD. The CDR3 has 13 amino acids. Between the trimmed V and J ends, which lost 5 bases and 3 bases, there was a span of 11 bases. The CDR3 region is CAISQTQGYEQYF. The CDR3 bases are TGTGCCATCAGTCAAACACAGGGCTACGAGCAGTACTTC.

The rearrangement joins TRBV5-6 to TRBJ2-5, with TRBD1 matching 8 bases. The junction had 11 bases not matched to a gene; V was cut back by 5 bases and J by 5 bases. The CDR3 totals 15 residues. Germline V gene data show CDR1 as SGHDT and CDR2 as YYEEEE. The CDR3 region is CASSFLQGDRETQYF. CDR3 nucleotides: TGTGCCAGCAGTTTTCTACAGGGGGATCGGGAGACCCAGTACTTC.

The chain joins TRBV6-1 to TRBJ2-1; D is uncertain. There are 14 residues in the CDR3. V lost 6 bases to trimming and J lost 0 bases, with 9 bases between them. Germline-derived CDR1 and CDR2 are MNHNS and SASEGT. The CDR3 region is CASREFSSYNEQFF. CDR3 bases: TGTGCCAGCAGAGAATTCAGCTCCTACAATGAGCAGTTCTTC.

This rearrangement joins TRBV7-9 to TRBJ1-2, with 9 bases that match TRBD1. Germline V gene sequence: CDR1 SEHNR, CDR2 FQNEAQ (reference sequence). The V segment lost 5 bases and the J segment 4 bases; nucleotides outside the gene matches: 14. The length of the CDR3 is 17 residues. CDR3 amino acids: CASSLRDRDGPFYGYTF. As DNA, the CDR3 is TGTGCCAGCAGCCTTCGGGACAGGGATGGTCCCTTCTATGGCTACACCTTC. The full variable domain, its missing parts supplied by reference TRBV7-9 and TRBJ1-2, is DTGVSQNPRHKITKRGQNVTFRCDPISEHNRLYWYRQTLGQGPEFLTYFQNEAQLEKSRLLSDRFSAERPKGSFSTLEIQRTEQGDSAMYLCASSLRDRDGPFYGYTFGSGTRLTVV.

Details on this clone: One end of the junction varies from germline; a read error may be responsible. This specimen includes other DNA sequences encoding the same CDR3. V usage is TRBV5-4 and J usage is TRBJ1-6; TRBD1 matches 8 bases. This CDR3 has 18 amino acids. Germline V gene lookup returns CDR1 SGHNT and CDR2 YYREEE (reference sequence). The CDR3 DNA is TGTGCCAGCAGCTTGGACTTTTGGACCGGGACAGGTCGGCCACCTCTCCACTTT. Encoded protein: CASSLDFWTGTGRPPLHF.

J is TRBJ1-1 and V is TRBV6-6; no clear D gene. Germline V gene lookup returns CDR1 MNHNY and CDR2 SVGAGI (reference sequence). The CDR3 loop spans 11 amino acids. Trimming stripped 4 bases from V and 5 bases from J, with 5 bases between. The CDR3 DNA reads as TGTGCCAGCAGTTGGGCAACTGAAGCTTTCTTT. Amino acid sequence: CASSWATEAFF.

In DNA, the CDR3 is TGTGCCAGCAGCCCAGGGTCCGGGGAATACTACGAGCAGTACTTC. Amino acids: CASSPGSGEYYEQYF. V usage is TRBV7-2 and J usage is TRBJ2-7; tentatively, D is TRBD1 or TRBD2 (5 bases each). This CDR3 contains 15 residues. V lost 5 bases and J lost 3, with 17 bases in between. Germline CDR1 is SGHTA and CDR2 is FQGNSA. Drawing the rest from reference TRBV7-2 and TRBJ2-7, the complete variable domain is GAGVSQSPSNKVTEKGKDVELRCDPISGHTALYWYRQSLGQGLEFLIYFQGNSAPDKSGLPSDRFSAERTGGSVSTLTIQRTQQEDSAVYLCASSPGSGEYYEQYFGPGTRLTVT.

There are a few counts of this clone. The V and J genes are TRBV11-2 and TRBJ1-6; the match to TRBD1 covers 8 bases. The CDR3 is 14 amino acids. Unmatched junction bases numbered 0, after V lost 1 base and J lost 7 bases. Germline CDR1 SGHAT, CDR2 FQNNGV. CDR3: CASSLGTGNSPLHF. The CDR3 coding sequence is TGTGCCAGCAGCTTAGGGACAGGGAATTCACCCCTCCACTTT.

This chain connects TRBV5-1 to TRBJ1-2, with a possible D match to TRBD1 (6 bases). V was trimmed by 0 bases and J by 5 bases, leaving 17 bases between them. The CDR3 runs to 16 residues. Germline CDR1 is SGHRS and CDR2 is YFSETQ. The CDR3 loop reads CASSLEESGVGYGYTF. DNA for the CDR3: TGCGCCAGCAGCTTGGAGGAGTCAGGGGTAGGATATGGCTACACCTTC.

V gene TRBV5-8 combines with J gene TRBJ1-2; weak D call: TRBD1 (6 bases). There are 17 residues in the CDR3. The V gene lost 4 bases and the J gene lost 4 bases, with 23 bases spanning the gap. Looked up from germline, CDR1 is SGHTS and CDR2 is YDEGEE. This CDR3 reads CASSLTGGQGRVYGYTF. The CDR3 nucleotides read TGTGCCAGCAGCCTCACCGGCGGGCAGGGGAGAGTCTATGGCTACACCTTC.

A remark on this clone: Mismatch with germline at one junction end may stem from a read error. The J gene is TRBJ2-7, the V gene TRBV10-3; possibly TRBD1 for D (6 bases). Germline V CDR1 and CDR2: ENHRY, SYGVKD. The CDR3 has 14 residues. For the CDR3, the DNA is TGTGCCAGCAGTTACTCGGGACAATCCTACGAGCAGTACTTC. Its protein product is CASSYSGQSYEQYF.

The chain joins TRBV19 to TRBJ2-3, with 9 bases fitting TRBD1. CDR1 is LNHDA, CDR2 SQIVND, per germline (reference sequence). This CDR3 contains 15 residues. V lost 10 bases to trimming and J lost 5 bases; unmatched junction nucleotides: 13. The DNA of the CDR3 is TGTGCCACCATTTTCGGGGACAGGGATGGAGATACGCAGTATTTT. Its protein product is CATIFGDRDGDTQYF.

This rearrangement joins TRBV7-9 to TRBJ2-7; D may correspond to TRBD1 or TRBD2 (7 bases each). The V gene lost 1 base and the J gene lost 5 bases, with 15 bases spanning the gap. The CDR3 consists of 15 residues. Germline V gene sequence: CDR1 SEHNR, CDR2 FQNEAQ (reference sequence). CDR3 bases: TGTGCCAGCAGCTTAGGGACAGGACTAGTCAACGAGCAGTACTTC. Translated: CASSLGTGLVNEQYF. Together with reference TRBV7-9 and TRBJ2-7, the CDR3 gives the full variable domain: DTGVSQNPRHKITKRGQNVTFRCDPISEHNRLYWYRQTLGQGPEFLTYFQNEAQLEKSRLLSDRFSAERPKGSFSTLEIQRTEQGDSAMYLCASSLGTGLVNEQYFGPGTRLTVT.

This clone is a singleton in its sample. This may arise from a read error, as a much more abundant clone is one base away. This chain joins TRBV11-1 and TRBJ1-1; D unclear. The CDR3 totals 13 residues. CDR1 and CDR2 (germline): SGHAT, FQDESV (reference sequence). The CDR3 DNA follows: TGTGCCAGCAGTGAACGAGCGAACACTGAAGCGTTCTTT. This codes for CASSERANTEAFF.

DNA of the CDR3: TGTGCCAGCAGTTTGCAGGGGCTGAACTATGGCTACACCTTC. It codes for CASSLQGLNYGYTF. V usage is TRBV28 and J usage is TRBJ1-2; a weak D match, TRBD1 (6 bases). V dropped 3 bases and J dropped 2 bases, with 10 bases sitting between them. This CDR3 has 14 residues. Germline V lookup: CDR1 MDHEN, CDR2 SYDVKM.

CDR3 amino acids: CASSVGVNEKLFF. The CDR3 bases are TGTGCCAGCAGCGTAGGGGTTAATGAAAAACTGTTTTTT. The chain employs TRBV9 and TRBJ1-4; D is unclear. V dropped 0 bases and J dropped 4 bases, with 4 bases sitting between them. From germline, CDR1 is SGDLS and CDR2 YYNGEE. The CDR3 covers 13 residues.

The J gene is TRBJ1-5, the V gene TRBV19; D gene ambiguous. Deletions cut 8 bases from V and 2 bases from J, with 10 bases between. Germline assignment: CDR1 LNHDA and CDR2 SQIVND (reference sequence). The CDR3 covers 13 residues. CDR3 sequence: CASRGQGNQPQHF. CDR3 DNA sequence: TGTGCCAGTCGTGGGCAGGGCAATCAGCCCCAGCATTTT.

This chain links TRBV28 with TRBJ2-7; D possibly uses TRBD1 or TRBD2 (6 bases each). The length of the CDR3 is 15 residues. Germline CDR1 MDHEN, CDR2 SYDVKM. V was shortened by 5 bases and J by 4 bases, with 18 bases between the two germline ends. The CDR3 spells CASSTPGGGWYEQYF. CDR3 sequence (DNA): TGTGCCAGCAGTACCCCCGGAGGGGGGTGGTACGAGCAGTACTTC.